This T cell receptor beta chain emerged from a study of shared clonotypes between healthy human individuals. Clones were read by immunoSEQ multiplex PCR, and TCRdb kept only the in-frame ones, dropping some. Seen here are approximately 530,000 clones, approximately 94% observed once, and the top ten hold approximately 0.067%. Germline CDR1 reads MDHEN; CDR2 reads SYDVKM. This CDR3 comprises 14 residues. The V and J ends lost 6 bases and 4 bases, in that order; junction bases with no gene match: 8. This TCR was recovered from a woman in her twenties or thirties in good health. The sample comprised naive CD4+ T cells sorted from blood. Subset reported: CD45RA+ positively selected. V gene TRBV28 combines with J gene TRBJ2-7; 8 bases match TRBD1. CDR3 bases: TGTGCCAGCAGCCGGGGACAGGCCTATTACGAGCAGTACTTC. Translating gives CASSRGQAYYEQYF. The entire variable domain, with the rest obtained from reference TRBV28 and TRBJ2-7, is as follows: DVKVTQSSRYLVKRTGEKVFLECVQDMDHENMFWYRQDPGLGLRLIYFSYDVKMKEKGDIPEGYSVSREKKERFSLILESASTNQTSMYLCASSRGQAYYEQYFGPGTRLTVT.